The 20 T cell receptor beta chains given below trace back to one sample, sequenced in a study of shared clonotypes between healthy human individuals. Profiled with immunoSEQ multiplex PCR; TCRdb holds only in-frame clones, not every one. This table holds about 700,000 clones, around 74% found once. Sequencing input: memory CD4+ T cells sorted from blood. Specified subset: CD45RA-negative fraction. Every receptor here comes from a woman aged 25 to 39 in good health.

This sequence joins TRBV21-1 and TRBJ1-1. TRBV21-1 is designated a pseudogene. CDR3 length: 11 residues. The CDR3 reads CASSKGAEAFF. CDR3 DNA sequence: TGTGCCAGCAGCAAGGGGGCTGAAGCTTTCTTT.

V and J are TRBV5-1 and TRBJ1-4; a possible D gene is TRBD1 (6 bases). V lost 4 bases and J lost 3, with 16 bases in between. CDR1 is SGHRS and CDR2 is YFSETQ in the germline V gene. CDR3 size: 16 residues. The CDR3 loop reads CASSGRQGLPNEKLFF. CDR3 in DNA: TGCGCCAGCAGCGGGAGGCAGGGGCTGCCTAATGAAAAACTGTTTTTT.

The chain combines TRBV6-5 with TRBJ1-5; TRBD1 might be the D (6 bases). V was clipped by 4 bases and J by 8 bases, with 15 bases between them. The CDR3 has 14 residues. Germline CDR1 and CDR2: MNHEY and SVGAGI. CDR3 sequence: CASSCDRTLKPQHF. DNA of the CDR3: TGTGCCAGCAGTTGCGACAGGACCCTTAAGCCCCAGCATTTT.

The chain couples TRBV10-3 to TRBJ2-3, with 12 bases that match TRBD1. In germline, CDR1 is ENHRY, CDR2 SYGVKD. The CDR3 consists of 16 residues. V lost 3 bases, J lost 4 bases, and 5 bases stayed unmatched. CDR3 DNA sequence: TGTGCCATCAGTGATGGGACAGGGGGCTTCCCAGATACGCAGTATTTT. This encodes CAISDGTGGFPDTQYF.

Remarks on this clone: The sample has other DNA sequences that encode this CDR3 too. The chain employs TRBV5-1 and TRBJ2-2; 7 positions agree with TRBD2. The V gene end was trimmed by 4 bases and the J gene end by 3 bases; junction bases not matched to a gene: 6. The CDR3 runs to 15 residues. From germline, CDR1 is SGHRS and CDR2 YFSETQ. CDR3 amino acids: CASSPSAGDTGELFF. The CDR3 DNA sequence: TGCGCCAGCAGCCCCTCGGCGGGAGACACCGGGGAGCTGTTTTTT.

The rearrangement joins TRBV11-3 to TRBJ2-5; D is ambiguous. V lost 5 bases to trimming and J lost 5 bases, with 15 bases between them. Per germline, CDR1 SGHNT and CDR2 YENEEA. This CDR3 is 14 amino acids long. CDR3: CASSVHAASETQYF. CDR3 nucleotides: TGTGCCAGCAGCGTTCACGCAGCCAGCGAGACCCAGTACTTC.

Notes on this clone: Distinct nucleotide sequences in the sample also encode this CDR3. This chain uses TRBV11-3 with TRBJ2-7, with a tentative D call TRBD1 (5 bases). V was cut by 0 bases and J by 9 bases, with 12 bases left in between. From germline, CDR1 is SGHNT and CDR2 YENEEA. CDR3 length equals 13 residues. The DNA for the CDR3 is TGTGCCAGCAGCTTAGAGGCAGGGCACAGGCAGTACTTC. Translation: CASSLEAGHRQYF.

The V call is TRBV30, the J call TRBJ2-2; possibly TRBD2 for D (5 bases). The V end lost 4 bases, the J end lost 1 base, and 10 bases lay between the germline ends. The CDR3 extends over 14 amino acids. Germline CDR1 and CDR2: GTSNPN and SVGIG (reference sequence). CDR3 loop: CAWKWTLNTGELFF. DNA of the CDR3: TGTGCCTGGAAATGGACTTTGAACACCGGGGAGCTGTTTTTT.

This clone was detected a few times. This chain uses TRBV10-3 with TRBJ1-2; 9 bases match TRBD1. The CDR3 covers 15 residues. Germline CDR1 is ENHRY and CDR2 is SYGVKD. V dropped 0 bases and J dropped 8; count of bases not matched to a gene: 7. CDR3 in DNA: TGTGCCATCAGTGAGTCGATAGGACAGGGGAGAGGCTACACCTTC. It translates to CAISESIGQGRGYTF.

On this clone: This sample includes further DNA sequences coding for the same CDR3. The chain uses TRBV5-4 and TRBJ2-7; D might be TRBD1 or TRBD2, each matching 5 bases. Germline loops: CDR1 SGHNT, CDR2 YYREEE (reference sequence). The V end lost 3 bases, the J end lost 7 bases, and 8 bases lay between the germline ends. The CDR3 contains 11 residues. The CDR3 DNA reads as TGTGCCAGCAGCTCTGAGGGGGAGCAGTACTTC. As protein: CASSSEGEQYF. The full variable domain, completed using reference TRBV5-4 and TRBJ2-7, is ETGVTQSPTHLIKTRGQQVTLRCSSQSGHNTVSWYQQALGQGPQFIFQYYREEENGRGNFPPRFSGLQFPNYSSELNVNALELDDSALYLCASSSEGEQYFGPGTRLTVT.

The V and J genes are TRBV4-1 and TRBJ2-7; D is uncertain. This CDR3 has 16 residues. Germline V lookup: CDR1 MGHRA, CDR2 YSYEKL. The V gene lost 2 bases and the J gene lost 5 bases, with 19 bases spanning the gap. The CDR3 here is CASSQITKPEAHEQYF. The CDR3 coding sequence is TGCGCCAGCAGCCAAATCACAAAACCCGAAGCCCACGAGCAGTACTTC.

This chain uses TRBV11-2 with TRBJ2-5, with D maybe TRBD2 (5 bases). The CDR3 covers 13 residues. Germline values: CDR1 SGHAT, CDR2 FQNNGV. The V end was cut by 5 bases, the J end by 5 bases, with 12 bases between. This CDR3 is CASSAGHGETQYF. The CDR3 DNA is TGTGCCAGCAGCGCGGGCCATGGGGAGACCCAGTACTTC.

This clone came up a few times. This sequence joins TRBV30 and TRBJ2-1; weak D call: TRBD1 (5 bases). Germline values: CDR1 GTSNPN, CDR2 SVGIG (reference sequence). This CDR3 has 13 residues. V was shortened by 3 bases and J by 5 bases, with 11 bases between the two germline ends. The CDR3 region has the DNA TGTGCCTGGAGGGCAGGGAACAACAATGAGCAGTTCTTC. Its translation is CAWRAGNNNEQFF.

A word on this clone: This same CDR3 is encoded by further DNA sequences in the sample. This chain joins TRBV18 and TRBJ2-5; D remains unclear. The V end was cut by 1 base, the J end by 2 bases, with 8 bases between. Germline CDR1 reads KGHSH; CDR2 reads LQKENI. CDR3 length: 14 residues. Here the CDR3 DNA reads TGTGCCAGCTCACCACGGGCAGCTCAAGAGACCCAGTACTTC. Translated, it gives CASSPRAAQETQYF.

This clone has just a few counts. The chain combines TRBV6-5 with TRBJ1-2; 7 bases line up with TRBD1. J lost 6 bases, V lost 6 bases, and 10 bases had no gene match. Per germline, CDR1 MNHEY and CDR2 SVGAGI. The CDR3 consists of 14 residues. For the CDR3, the DNA is TGTGCCAGCAGATTGGACGGGGACAGAGATGGCTACACCTTC. Its protein product is CASRLDGDRDGYTF.

The J gene is TRBJ1-2, the V gene TRBV20-1; D ambiguous. Trimming took off 5 bases at V and 0 bases at J, with 4 bases between the two ends. The CDR3 sequence is 11 residues long. The V gene's germline CDR1 is DFQATT and CDR2 SNEGSKA (reference sequence). CDR3 region: CSAHTNYGYTF. As DNA, the CDR3 is TGCAGTGCTCACACTAACTATGGCTACACCTTC.

This clone was picked up a small number of times. A much larger clone differs by one base, so this may be a read error. Other DNA sequences in the same sample also yield this CDR3. The rearrangement uses TRBV5-1 and TRBJ2-1; 7 nucleotides align to TRBD2. V dropped 1 base and J dropped 2; count of bases not matched to a gene: 3. Germline V gene lookup returns CDR1 SGHRS and CDR2 YFSETQ. This CDR3 has 15 residues. The CDR3 coding sequence is TGCGCCAGCAGCTTGTCGAGCGGGGCCTACAATGAGCAGTTCTTC. Translation: CASSLSSGAYNEQFF.

Of note for this clone: Distinct nucleotide sequences in the sample also encode this CDR3. This chain uses TRBV6-1 with TRBJ1-2; D gene ambiguous. CDR1 is MNHNS, CDR2 SASEGT, per germline. The CDR3 length is 14 residues. V gave up 2 bases and J gave up 2 bases, with 9 bases separating them. The CDR3 region has the DNA TGTGCCAGCAGTGAAAGCGCCGGGAACTATGGCTACACCTTC. Translating it yields CASSESAGNYGYTF.

Written as DNA, the CDR3 is TGTGCCAGCAGCTATGCCGCCGGGACACACAATAGGGACGAGCAGTACTTC. Translation: CASSYAAGTHNRDEQYF. The J gene is TRBJ2-7, the V gene TRBV7-8; possibly TRBD1 for D (6 bases). In germline, CDR1 is SGHVS, CDR2 FQNEAQ. Trimming removed 4 bases from V and 5 bases from J, with 24 bases in between. This CDR3 is 17 amino acids long.

The table lists this clone with many counts. No conserved phenylalanine or tryptophan is present at the end of the CDR3, so a read error is the likely explanation. No DNA is shown, since the ends of the CDR3 on it are uncertain; the CDR3 is the one TCRdb lists. The J gene is TRBJ2-3, the V gene TRBV2; the listed D gene, TRBD1, was not tested against the DNA. Germline V gene data show CDR1 as SNHLY and CDR2 as FYNNEI. The CDR3 is 12 amino acids long, termini counted. The CDR3 sequence: CASSETRDRVGL.